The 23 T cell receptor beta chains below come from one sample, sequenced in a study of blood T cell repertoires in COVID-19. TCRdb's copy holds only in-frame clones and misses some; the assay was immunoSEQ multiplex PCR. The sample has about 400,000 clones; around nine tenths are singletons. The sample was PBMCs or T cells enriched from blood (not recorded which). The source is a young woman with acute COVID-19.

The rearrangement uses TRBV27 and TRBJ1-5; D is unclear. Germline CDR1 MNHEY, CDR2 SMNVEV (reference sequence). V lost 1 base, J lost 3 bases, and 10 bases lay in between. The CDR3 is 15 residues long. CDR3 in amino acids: CASSLWGGNNQPQHF. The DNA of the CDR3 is TGTGCCAGCAGTTTATGGGGAGGGAACAATCAGCCCCAGCATTTT.

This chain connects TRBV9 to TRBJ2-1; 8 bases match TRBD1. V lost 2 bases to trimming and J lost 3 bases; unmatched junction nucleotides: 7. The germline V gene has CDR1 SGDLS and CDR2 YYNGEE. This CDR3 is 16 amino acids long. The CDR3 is CASSVASGGIYNEQFF. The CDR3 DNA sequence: TGTGCCAGCAGCGTTGCCTCAGGGGGCATCTACAATGAGCAGTTCTTC. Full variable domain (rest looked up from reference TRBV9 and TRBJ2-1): DSGVTQTPKHLITATGQRVTLRCSPRSGDLSVYWYQQSLDQGLQFLIQYYNGEERAKGNILERFSAQQFPDLHSELNLSSLELGDSALYFCASSVASGGIYNEQFFGPGTRLTVL.

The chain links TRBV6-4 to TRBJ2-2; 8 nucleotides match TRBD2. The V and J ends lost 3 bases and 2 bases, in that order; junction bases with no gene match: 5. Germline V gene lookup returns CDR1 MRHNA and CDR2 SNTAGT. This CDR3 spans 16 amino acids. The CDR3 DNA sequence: TGTGCCAGCAGTGAGCGGAGCGGGGGAAACACCGGGGAGCTGTTTTTT. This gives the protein CASSERSGGNTGELFF.

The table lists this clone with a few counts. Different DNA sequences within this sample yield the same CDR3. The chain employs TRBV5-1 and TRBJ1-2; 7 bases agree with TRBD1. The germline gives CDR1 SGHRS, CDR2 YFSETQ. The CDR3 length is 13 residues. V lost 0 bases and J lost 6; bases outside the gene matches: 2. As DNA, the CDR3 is TGCGCCAGCAGCTTGGGACAGGGAAATGGCTACACCTTC. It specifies CASSLGQGNGYTF.

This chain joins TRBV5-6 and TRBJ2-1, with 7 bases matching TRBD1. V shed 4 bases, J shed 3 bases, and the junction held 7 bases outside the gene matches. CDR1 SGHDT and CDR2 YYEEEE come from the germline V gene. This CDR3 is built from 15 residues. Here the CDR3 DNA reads TGTGCCAGCAGCGGCCTGGGACAGAGCTACAATGAGCAGTTCTTC. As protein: CASSGLGQSYNEQFF. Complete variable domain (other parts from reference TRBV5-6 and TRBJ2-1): DAGVTQSPTHLIKTRGQQVTLRCSPKSGHDTVSWYQQALGQGPQFIFQYYEEEERQRGNFPDRFSGHQFPNYSSELNVNALLLGDSALYLCASSGLGQSYNEQFFGPGTRLTVL.

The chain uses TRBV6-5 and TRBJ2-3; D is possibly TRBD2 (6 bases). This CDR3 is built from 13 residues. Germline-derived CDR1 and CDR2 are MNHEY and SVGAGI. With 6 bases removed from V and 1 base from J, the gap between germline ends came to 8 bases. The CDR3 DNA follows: TGTGCCAGCAGATGGGGGGGCACAGATACGCAGTATTTT. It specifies CASRWGGTDTQYF.

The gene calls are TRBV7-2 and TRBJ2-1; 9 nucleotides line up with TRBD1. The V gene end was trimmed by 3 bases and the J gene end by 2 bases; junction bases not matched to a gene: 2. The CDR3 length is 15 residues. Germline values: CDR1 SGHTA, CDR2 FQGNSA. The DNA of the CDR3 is TGTGCCAGCAGCTTGGGACAGGGCACCTACAATGAGCAGTTCTTC. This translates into CASSLGQGTYNEQFF.

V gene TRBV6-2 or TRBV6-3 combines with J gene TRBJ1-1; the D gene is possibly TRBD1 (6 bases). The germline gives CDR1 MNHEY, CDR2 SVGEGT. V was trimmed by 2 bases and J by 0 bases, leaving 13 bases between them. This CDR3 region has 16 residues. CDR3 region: CASSYPLTGLNTEAFF. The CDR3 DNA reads TGTGCCAGCAGTTACCCCCTGACAGGACTGAACACTGAAGCTTTCTTT.

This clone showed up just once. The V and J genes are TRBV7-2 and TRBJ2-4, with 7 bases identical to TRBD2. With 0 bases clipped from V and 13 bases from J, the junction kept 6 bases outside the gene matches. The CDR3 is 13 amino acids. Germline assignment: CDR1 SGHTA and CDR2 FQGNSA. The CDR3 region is CASSLAREHRQYF. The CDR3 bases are TGTGCCAGCAGCTTAGCGCGGGAGCACAGACAGTACTTC.

In DNA, the CDR3 is TGTGCCAGCAGTGAGCAGGGGGTCGGAGAGCAGTACTTC. It translates to CASSEQGVGEQYF. The chain links TRBV2 to TRBJ2-7; 7 bases align to TRBD1. The J segment lost 7 bases and the V segment lost 3 bases, leaving 6 bases of the junction unmatched. The CDR3 consists of 13 residues. Germline CDR1 is SNHLY and CDR2 is FYNNEI.

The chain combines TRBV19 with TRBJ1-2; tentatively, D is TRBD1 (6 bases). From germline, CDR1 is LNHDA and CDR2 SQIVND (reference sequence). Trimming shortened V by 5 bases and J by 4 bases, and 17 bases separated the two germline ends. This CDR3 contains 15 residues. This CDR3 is CASSPYNRVSYGYTF. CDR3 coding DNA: TGTGCCAGTAGTCCCTACAACAGGGTGAGCTATGGCTACACCTTC.

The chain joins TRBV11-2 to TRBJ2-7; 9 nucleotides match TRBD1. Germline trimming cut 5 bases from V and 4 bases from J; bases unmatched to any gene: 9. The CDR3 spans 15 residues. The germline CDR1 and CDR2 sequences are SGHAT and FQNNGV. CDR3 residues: CASSRNRDRVYEQYF. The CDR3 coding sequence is TGTGCCAGCAGCCGCAACCGGGACAGGGTATACGAGCAGTACTTC. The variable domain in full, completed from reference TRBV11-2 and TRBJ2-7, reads EAGVAQSPRYKIIEKRQSVAFWCNPISGHATLYWYQQILGQGPKLLIQFQNNGVVDDSQLPKDRFSAERLKGVDSTLKIQPAKLEDSAVYLCASSRNRDRVYEQYFGPGTRLTVT.

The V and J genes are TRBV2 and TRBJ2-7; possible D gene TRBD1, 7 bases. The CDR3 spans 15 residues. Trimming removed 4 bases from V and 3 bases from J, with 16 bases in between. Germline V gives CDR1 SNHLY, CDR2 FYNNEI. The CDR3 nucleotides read TGTGCCAGCAGTGCGACAGGGACTTTCTTCTACGAGCAGTACTTC. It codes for CASSATGTFFYEQYF.

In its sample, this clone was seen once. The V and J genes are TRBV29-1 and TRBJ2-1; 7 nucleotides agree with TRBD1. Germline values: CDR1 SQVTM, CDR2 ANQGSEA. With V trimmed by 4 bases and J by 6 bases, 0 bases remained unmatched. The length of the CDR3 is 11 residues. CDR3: CSVGQGNEQFF. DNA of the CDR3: TGCAGCGTTGGACAGGGCAATGAGCAGTTCTTC.

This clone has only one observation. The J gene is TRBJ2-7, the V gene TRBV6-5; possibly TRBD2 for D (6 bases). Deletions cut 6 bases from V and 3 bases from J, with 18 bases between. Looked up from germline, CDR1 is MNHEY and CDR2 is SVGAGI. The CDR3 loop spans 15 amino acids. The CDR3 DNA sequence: TGTGCCAGCAGCGGAGGGCCCGGAACTTACTACGAGCAGTACTTC. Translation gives CASSGGPGTYYEQYF.

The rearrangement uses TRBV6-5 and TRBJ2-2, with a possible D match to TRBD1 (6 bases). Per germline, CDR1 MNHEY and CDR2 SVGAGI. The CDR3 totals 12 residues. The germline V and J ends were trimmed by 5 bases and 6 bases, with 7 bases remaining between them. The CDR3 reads CASSHRAGELFF. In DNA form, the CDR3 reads TGTGCCAGCAGTCACAGGGCCGGGGAGCTGTTTTTT.

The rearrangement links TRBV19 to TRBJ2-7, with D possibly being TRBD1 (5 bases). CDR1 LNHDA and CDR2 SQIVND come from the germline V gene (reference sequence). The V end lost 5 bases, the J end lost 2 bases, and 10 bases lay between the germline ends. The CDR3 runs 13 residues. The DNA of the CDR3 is TGTGCCAGTAGTCCGGGCAGGGCCTACGAGCAGTACTTC. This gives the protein CASSPGRAYEQYF. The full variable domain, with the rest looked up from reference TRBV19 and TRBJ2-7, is DGGITQSPKYLFRKEGQNVTLSCEQNLNHDAMYWYRQDPGQGLRLIYYSQIVNDFQKGDIAEGYSVSREKKESFPLTVTSAQKNPTAFYLCASSPGRAYEQYFGPGTRLTVT.

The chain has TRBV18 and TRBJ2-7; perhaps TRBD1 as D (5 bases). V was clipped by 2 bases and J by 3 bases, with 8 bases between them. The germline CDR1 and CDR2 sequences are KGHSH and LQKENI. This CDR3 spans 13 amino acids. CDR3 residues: CASSPFDSYEQYF. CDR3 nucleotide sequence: TGTGCCAGCTCACCATTCGACAGCTACGAGCAGTACTTC. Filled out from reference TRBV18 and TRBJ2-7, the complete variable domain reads NAGVMQNPRHLVRRRGQEARLRCSPMKGHSHVYWYRQLPEEGLKFMVYLQKENIIDESGMPKERFSAEFPKEGPSILRIQQVVRGDSAAYFCASSPFDSYEQYFGPGTRLTVT.

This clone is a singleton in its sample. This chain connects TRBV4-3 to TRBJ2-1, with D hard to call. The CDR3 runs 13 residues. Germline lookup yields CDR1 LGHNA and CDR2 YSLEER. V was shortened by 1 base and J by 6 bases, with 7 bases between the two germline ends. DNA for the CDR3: TGCGCCAGCAGCCAAGTCCTTCTCAATGAGCAGTTCTTC. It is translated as CASSQVLLNEQFF.

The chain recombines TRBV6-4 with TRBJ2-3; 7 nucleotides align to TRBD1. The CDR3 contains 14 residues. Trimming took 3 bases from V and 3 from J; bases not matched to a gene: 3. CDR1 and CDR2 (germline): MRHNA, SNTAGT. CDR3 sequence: CASSEKGATDTQYF. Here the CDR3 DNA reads TGTGCCAGCAGTGAAAAGGGGGCAACAGATACGCAGTATTTT.

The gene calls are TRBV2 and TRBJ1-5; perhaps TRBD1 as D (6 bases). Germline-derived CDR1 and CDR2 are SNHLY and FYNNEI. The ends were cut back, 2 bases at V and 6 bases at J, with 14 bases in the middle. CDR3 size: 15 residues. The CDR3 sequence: CASSELGQSGQPQHF. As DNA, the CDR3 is TGTGCCAGCAGTGAATTAGGACAGTCGGGTCAGCCCCAGCATTTT. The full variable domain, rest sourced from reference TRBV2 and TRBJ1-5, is EPEVTQTPSHQVTQMGQEVILRCVPISNHLYFYWYRQILGQKVEFLVSFYNNEISEKSEIFDDQFSVERPDGSNFTLKIRSTKLEDSAMYFCASSELGQSGQPQHFGDGTRLSIL.

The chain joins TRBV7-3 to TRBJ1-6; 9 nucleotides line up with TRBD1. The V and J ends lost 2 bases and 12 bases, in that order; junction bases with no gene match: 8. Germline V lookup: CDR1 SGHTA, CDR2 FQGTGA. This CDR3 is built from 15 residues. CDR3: CASSLLGQGIGPLHF. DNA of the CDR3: TGTGCCAGCAGCTTACTGGGACAGGGTATAGGACCCCTCCACTTT.

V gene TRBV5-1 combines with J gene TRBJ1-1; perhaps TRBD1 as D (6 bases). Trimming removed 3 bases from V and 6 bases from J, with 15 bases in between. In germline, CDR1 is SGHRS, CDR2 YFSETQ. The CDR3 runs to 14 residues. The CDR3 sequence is CASSYTGFMSEAFF. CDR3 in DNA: TGCGCCAGCAGCTATACAGGGTTTATGTCTGAAGCTTTCTTT.